Described below is a single T cell receptor (beta chain) sequence and its context. Its target is unknown. This entry comes from a study of graft-versus-host responses after intestinal transplantation. Study at large: Isolated intestinal, liver-intestinal, or multivisceral transplants had been given to the recipients. All of the recipients had induction that used anti-thymocyte globulin, then tacrolimus and steroids for about 3 years.

The CDR3 contains 16 residues. Germline lookup yields CDR1 MNHGY and CDR2 SVAAGI. V lost 5 bases and J lost 4; bases outside the gene matches: 8. TCRdb's copy holds only in-frame clones and misses some; the assay was immunoSEQ multiplex PCR. This sample yields roughly 11,000 clones, of which about 70% are seen a single time; more than 4% belongs to the top ten. Whole-study findings and limits: GvH clones surfaced in recipient marrow, some emerging earlier in ileum or blood. With peak circulating GvH clone levels came an association with early post-transplant HvG declines.

Tissue from the graft was processed to free its intraepithelial and lamina propria lymphocytes. The genes are TRBV6-9 and TRBJ2-7; 13 positions match TRBD2. Here the sequenced sample was ileum tissue, taken 140 to 150 days after intestinal transplantation. The clonotype comes from a human patient who received an intestinal transplant, so some T cells may come from the graft donor. The CDR3 bases are TGTGCCAGCAGTACCCGACTAGCGGGAGGTCAGTACGAGCAGTACTTC. Translation gives CASSTRLAGGQYEQYF.